These 2 T cell receptor beta chains were all obtained from the same sample, sequenced in a study of T-cell reconstitution after alpha-beta-depleted transplantation in children (TCRdb year 2016). Libraries were made using PCR. These reads were obtained on an Illumina HiSeq 2500. TCR libraries were prepared with molecular barcoding, using unique molecular identifiers to normalize TCRbeta repertoire quantification. TCRdb ran its own pipeline on the public reads, namely fastp trimming at Q25 and MiXCR clone calling, and kept in-frame beta chains. Rows are combined by CDR3 protein, so each entry shows the most common genes and DNA. The sample table contains about 16,000 distinct CDR3 sequences; only one count was recorded for about 7.7% of them. The ten largest clonotypes hold 30% to 45% of the sample. The time point label, as the study defines it: day 60 (about 2 months) after transplantation. What this sample's treatment or condition label stands for: allogeneic hematopoietic cell transplantation with graft depleted of TCRalphabeta T cells and CD19 B cells.

The sequences come from PBMCs, mostly from graft donor cells, collected 60 days after TCRalphabeta/CD19-depleted stem cell transplant. The origin of the receptors is a boy younger than two who had a stem cell transplant for Wiskott-Aldrich syndrome, so the T cells may come from the graft donor.

There are many counts of this clonotype. The chain is built from TRBV5-1 and TRBJ1-6; 7 nucleotides agree with TRBD1. CDR1 is SGHRS, CDR2 YFSETQ, per germline. This CDR3 region has 16 residues. The V gene end was trimmed by 1 base and the J gene end by 2 bases; junction bases not matched to a gene: 3. The CDR3 loop is CASSLTGETYNSPLHF. The CDR3 DNA sequence: TGCGCCAGCAGCTTGACAGGGGAAACCTATAATTCACCCCTCCACTTT. Full variable domain (outside the CDR3, taken from reference TRBV5-1 and TRBJ1-6): KAGVTQTPRYLIKTRGQQVTLSCSPISGHRSVSWYQQTPGQGLQFLFEYFSETQRNKGNFPGRFSGRQFSNSRSEMNVSTLELGDSALYLCASSLTGETYNSPLHFGNGTRLTVT.

This clonotype was observed a few times. This may be a read error: a much more frequent sequence differs by one nucleotide. This chain links TRBV5-1 with TRBJ2-6, with 7 bases aligning to TRBD2. Germline V gene lookup returns CDR1 SGHRS and CDR2 YFSETQ. The CDR3 length is 16 residues. In DNA, the CDR3 is TGCGCCAGCAGCTTGGGGGGGGGAAGTGGGTCCAACGTCCTGACTTTC. As protein: CASSLGGGSGSNVLTF.